The 6 T cell receptor beta chains given below trace back to one sample, sequenced in a study of early T cells in non-severe SARS-CoV-2 infection. Using its own MiXCR run on the 5' RACE reads, TCRdb lists one record per CDR3 protein. The sample lists tens of thousands of distinct CDR3 sequences; about 12% were seen once. The material sequenced was whole blood. The source is an adult who was a healthcare worker with PCR-confirmed SARS-CoV-2 infection or an uninfected control (not recorded which).

The J gene is TRBJ2-3, the V gene TRBV7-6; D ambiguous. The V gene's germline CDR1 is SGHVS and CDR2 FNYEAQ. The V end was cut by 5 bases, the J end by 4 bases, with 10 bases between. The CDR3 contains 13 residues. DNA for the CDR3: TGTGCCAGCAGCCCGCAAACGGCAGATACGCAGTATTTT. It specifies CASSPQTADTQYF.

This clonotype was recorded a few times. The chain is built from TRBV4-2 and TRBJ2-1; 7 nucleotides align to TRBD1. CDR1 is LGHNA, CDR2 YNFKEQ, per germline. CDR3 length equals 14 residues. After removal of 1 base from V and 8 bases from J, the junction contained 5 bases not matched to a gene. The CDR3: CASSQALQGDEQFF. DNA for the CDR3: TGTGCCAGCAGCCAAGCACTCCAGGGGGATGAGCAGTTCTTC.

This clonotype was detected many times. The chain employs TRBV29-1 and TRBJ2-1; 7 bases fit TRBD1. The length of the CDR3 is 14 residues. Germline V gene sequence: CDR1 SQVTM, CDR2 ANQGSEA. Trimming took 8 bases from V and 0 from J; bases not matched to a gene: 7. In DNA, the CDR3 is TGCAGCATCCGACAGGGAAGCTCCTACAATGAGCAGTTCTTC. It encodes CSIRQGSSYNEQFF.

CDR3 sequence reads: CSVGTGVDGYTF. The CDR3 nucleotides read TGCAGCGTTGGGACAGGGGTAGACGGCTACACCTTC. The chain joins TRBV29-1 to TRBJ1-2, with TRBD1 matching 9 bases. The junction had 5 bases not matched to a gene; V was cut back by 4 bases and J by 8 bases. The CDR3 spans 12 residues. Germline V gene sequence: CDR1 SQVTM, CDR2 ANQGSEA. The variable domain in full, with the rest retrieved from reference TRBV29-1 and TRBJ1-2, is SAVISQKPSRDICQRGTSLTIQCQVDSQVTMMFWYRQQPGQSLTLIATANQGSEATYESGFVIDKFPISRPNLTFSTLTVSNMSPEDSSIYLCSVGTGVDGYTFGSGTRLTVV.

This clonotype was recorded many times. This chain links TRBV28 with TRBJ2-5; D call uncertain. The CDR3 covers 14 residues. Per germline, CDR1 MDHEN and CDR2 SYDVKM. V was clipped by 3 bases and J by 3 bases, with 11 bases between them. The CDR3 DNA is TGTGCCAGCAGTTTTGTCAGTTCCGAAGAGACCCAGTACTTC. As protein: CASSFVSSEETQYF.

This clonotype was counted at least ten times. The rearrangement joins TRBV18 to TRBJ2-7; D is uncertain. The CDR3 is made up of 15 amino acids. Germline V gene lookup returns CDR1 KGHSH and CDR2 LQKENI. Between the trimmed V and J ends, which lost 2 bases and 3 bases, there was a span of 14 bases. The CDR3 bases are TGTGCCAGCTCACCAAGGAGAGGAGAAGACTACGAGCAGTACTTC. This sequence encodes CASSPRRGEDYEQYF.